This TCR beta chain was recovered during a study of OX40 agonist ivuxolimab in advanced cancers. In the study overall: Given to patients was ivuxolimab, an agonistic anti-OX40 (CD134) antibody. The diagnoses of dose-escalation patients were hepatocellular carcinoma, melanoma, renal cell or head and neck cancer.

From germline, CDR1 is SGHDT and CDR2 YYEEEE. CDR3 size: 15 residues. J lost 8 bases, V lost 3 bases, and 13 bases had no gene match. Clones were sequenced by immunoSEQ multiplex PCR, and TCRdb holds only the in-frame ones, with some missing. The sample includes roughly 35,000 clones, roughly 80% of them seen just once. Patients were ineligible given autoimmune disease history or systemic immunosuppression. The sequence was obtained from an adult with an advanced solid tumor such as melanoma, head and neck, liver or kidney cancer. This chain connects TRBV5-6 to TRBJ1-2, with 7 positions matching TRBD1. The input for sequencing was CD4+ or CD8+ T cells sorted from blood, taken in a trial of the OX40 agonist ivuxolimab. The CDR3 region is CASSSTHRGLDGYTF. CDR3 sequence (DNA): TGTGCCAGCAGCTCCACCCACAGGGGTTTGGACGGCTACACCTTC. The whole variable domain, filled in from reference TRBV5-6 and TRBJ1-2, reads DAGVTQSPTHLIKTRGQQVTLRCSPKSGHDTVSWYQQALGQGPQFIFQYYEEEERQRGNFPDRFSGHQFPNYSSELNVNALLLGDSALYLCASSSTHRGLDGYTFGSGTRLTVV.